This T cell receptor (beta chain) emerged from a study of tumor and adjacent non-tumor tissue in lung cancer. Whole-study context: Patients comprised eleven to twelve adenocarcinoma, 2 squamous cell carcinoma and 1 small cell lung cancer.

Findings and limits, study-wide: Higher tumor TCR diversity was associated with shorter survival. Compared with tumor, normal lung showed significantly lower TCR diversity.

With V trimmed by 5 bases and J by 4 bases, 8 bases remained unmatched. The germline V gene has CDR1 SGHVS and CDR2 FQNEAQ. The CDR3 extends over 16 amino acids. This sample's RNA came from whole unsorted tissue. The normal lung tissue was taken more than 3 cm from the tumor edge. To note about this clonotype: Antigen unknown. This is likely a read error, given that the CDR3 carries no conserved phenylalanine or tryptophan at its end.

Three rounds of nested PCR, following a modified ARM-PCR protocol, produced the TCRbeta library. TCRdb ran MiXCR on the multiplex PCR reads and lists one entry per CDR3 protein. Seen here are about 100,000 distinct CDR3 sequences, around three fifths observed once, and the top ten hold roughly 19%. The receptor was derived from a man aged 30 to 39 with non-small cell lung cancer. V usage is TRBV7-8 and J usage is TRBJ2-7, with TRBD2 matching over 13 bases. Sequences were obtained from distant non-tumor lung tissue. CDR3 protein: CASSLSRLAGGYEQYL. The CDR3, as DNA: TGTGCCAGCAGCCTTTCAAGACTAGCGGGAGGTTACGAGCAGTACTTG.